This TCR beta chain appears in the sequencing data of a study of blood T cell repertoires in COVID-19. Study context: There were acute and convalescent COVID-19 samples, and they came from the United States, Italy and Spain. The analysed material was cDNA or gDNA that came from T cells, B-cell-depleted T cells, or PBMCs.

The protocol was immunoSEQ multiplex PCR, while the TCRdb copy is restricted to in-frame clones and leaves out a portion. Here the sample spans approximately 150,000 clones, approximately 84% being singletons. The sequencing sample was made of peripheral blood. This TCR derives from a human donor with acute or convalescent COVID-19. The donor label of this sample is uncertain.

Here the CDR3 reads CASSLFQGLGYSGNTIYF. The DNA of the CDR3 is TGTGCCAGCAGCTTGTTCCAGGGTTTGGGGTACTCTGGAAACACCATATATTTT. The chain couples TRBV5-8 to TRBJ1-3; tentatively, D is TRBD1 (5 bases). Trimming took off 1 base at V and 0 bases at J, with 17 bases between the two ends. CDR1 is SGHTS, CDR2 YDEGEE, per germline. The CDR3 is made up of 18 amino acids.